The 21 T cell receptor beta chains listed next were all sequenced from one sample in a study of control samples from healthy donors and cancer patients. TCRdb's table, derived via immunoSEQ multiplex PCR, lists solely in-frame clones and lacks some. The sample includes some 130,000 clones, approximately 86% of them seen just once. Input material: blood. These receptor sequences come from a woman younger than 45 in good health.

The chain joins TRBV29-1 to TRBJ1-2, with a tentative D call TRBD1 (5 bases). The V end was cut by 7 bases, the J end by 0 bases, with 18 bases between. CDR3 size: 15 residues. Germline V gives CDR1 SQVTM, CDR2 ANQGSEA. Here the CDR3 DNA reads TGCAGCGGACTTGTGGTTGGGGCCTCTAACTATGGCTACACCTTC. Its protein product is CSGLVVGASNYGYTF.

V is TRBV3-1 (or the pseudogene TRBV3-2) and J is TRBJ1-6, with unresolved D. Germline CDR1 reads LGHDT; CDR2 reads YNNKEL (reference sequence). The CDR3 totals 14 residues. V was cut by 4 bases and J by 6 bases, with 10 bases left in between. CDR3 DNA: TGTGCCAGCAGCCCGGCCTGGGGTAATTCACCCCTCCACTTT. This codes for CASSPAWGNSPLHF.

This clone was observed a few times. V usage is TRBV30 and J usage is TRBJ2-7, with TRBD1 as a possible D gene (7 bases). With 0 bases removed from V and 0 bases from J, the gap between germline ends came to 12 bases. CDR1 and CDR2 from the germline V gene are GTSNPN and SVGIG (reference sequence). The CDR3 is 15 amino acids. CDR3 sequence: CAWSVEGASSYEQYF. The CDR3 coding sequence is TGTGCCTGGAGTGTGGAGGGGGCGAGCTCCTACGAGCAGTACTTC.

The genes are TRBV27 and TRBJ1-4, with 8 bases lining up with TRBD1. V shed 1 base, J shed 1 base, and the junction held 17 bases outside the gene matches. In germline, CDR1 is MNHEY, CDR2 SMNVEV (reference sequence). This CDR3 is 21 amino acids long. The CDR3: CASSLYPFSDRERVTNEKLFF. DNA of the CDR3: TGTGCCAGCAGTTTATACCCCTTCTCGGACAGGGAAAGGGTAACTAATGAAAAACTGTTTTTT.

The V gene is TRBV5-1, the J gene TRBJ2-7; weak D call: TRBD2 (6 bases). The V and J ends lost 4 bases and 10 bases respectively, with 18 bases between them. CDR3 size: 13 residues. Germline lookup yields CDR1 SGHRS and CDR2 YFSETQ. The CDR3 bases are TGCGCCAGCAGCCACGGGACTCCTGAAGTTCAGTACTTC. Translation gives CASSHGTPEVQYF.

The rearrangement uses TRBV19 and TRBJ1-1; no clear D. Trimming took 3 bases from V and 1 from J, leaving 6 bases between them. CDR3 length: 13 residues. Germline V gene sequence: CDR1 LNHDA, CDR2 SQIVND (reference sequence). CDR3 nucleotides: TGTGCCAGTAGTATTTCGTGGAACACTGAAGCTTTCTTT. Encoded protein: CASSISWNTEAFF. The entire variable domain, with the rest obtained from reference TRBV19 and TRBJ1-1, is as follows: DGGITQSPKYLFRKEGQNVTLSCEQNLNHDAMYWYRQDPGQGLRLIYYSQIVNDFQKGDIAEGYSVSREKKESFPLTVTSAQKNPTAFYLCASSISWNTEAFFGQGTRLTVV.

The CDR3 loop is CASSEWGGRNTGELFF. CDR3 DNA sequence: TGTGCCAGCAGCGAGTGGGGGGGCCGGAACACCGGGGAGCTGTTTTTT. The J gene is TRBJ2-2, the V gene TRBV5-5, with D maybe TRBD2 (7 bases). The CDR3 is 16 amino acids. Trimming took off 4 bases at V and 1 base at J, with 14 bases between the two ends. The germline CDR1 and CDR2 sequences are SGHKS and YYEKEE (reference sequence).

This rearrangement joins TRBV21-1 to TRBJ1-5. TRBV21-1 is annotated as a pseudogene. The CDR3 totals 13 residues. In DNA form, the CDR3 reads TGTGCCAGCGGCGAATTGAGCAATCAGCCCCAGCATTTT. This sequence encodes CASGELSNQPQHF.

The CDR3 sequence is CASSLRGNEKLFF. The CDR3 nucleotides read TGTGCCAGCAGCTTGCGCGGGAATGAAAAACTGTTTTTT. The chain uses TRBV5-4 and TRBJ1-4, with D hard to call. Germline V CDR1 and CDR2: SGHNT, YYREEE (reference sequence). The ends were cut back, 1 base at V and 5 bases at J, with 6 bases in the middle. This CDR3 region has 13 residues.

This chain uses TRBV30 with TRBJ2-7; D is perhaps TRBD2 (5 bases). The germline gives CDR1 GTSNPN, CDR2 SVGIG (reference sequence). The length of the CDR3 is 12 residues. V lost 8 bases to trimming and J lost 3 bases, with 14 bases between them. CDR3 nucleotide sequence: TGTGCCGGGTCCAGCGGTTTCTACGAGCAGTACTTC. Its protein is CAGSSGFYEQYF.

Comment on this clone: Additional DNA sequences in this sample encode the identical CDR3. The genes are TRBV30 and TRBJ1-5; D is uncertain. V was trimmed by 3 bases and J by 2 bases, leaving 8 bases between them. The germline gives CDR1 GTSNPN, CDR2 SVGIG (reference sequence). The CDR3 consists of 13 residues. The CDR3 sequence: CAWRSGGNQPQHF. Written as DNA, the CDR3 is TGTGCCTGGAGGAGCGGAGGCAATCAGCCCCAGCATTTT.

The rearrangement uses TRBV19 and TRBJ1-4, with D perhaps TRBD1 (6 bases). Trimming cost V 5 bases and J 4 bases, with 11 bases left between them. CDR3 size: 14 residues. CDR1 is LNHDA and CDR2 is SQIVND in the germline V gene (reference sequence). Here the CDR3 reads CASSRQVNNEKLFF. The CDR3 DNA reads as TGTGCCAGTAGTCGACAGGTGAATAATGAAAAACTGTTTTTT.

The chain joins TRBV5-1 to TRBJ2-7; the D is unclear. The CDR3 runs to 14 residues. From germline, CDR1 is SGHRS and CDR2 YFSETQ. V shed 4 bases and J shed 2 bases, with 13 bases lying between them. The CDR3, as DNA: TGCGCCAGCAGCGCGACGCTCACCACCTACGAGCAGTACTTC. Its translation is CASSATLTTYEQYF.

The chain combines TRBV18 with TRBJ1-5; 7 bases line up with TRBD1. Trimming took 3 bases from V and 5 from J; bases not matched to a gene: 4. This CDR3 comprises 14 residues. CDR1 and CDR2 from the germline V gene are KGHSH and LQKENI. The CDR3 bases are TGTGCCAGCTCACCGACAGGGATTGATCAGCCCCAGCATTTT. This codes for CASSPTGIDQPQHF.

This sequence joins TRBV5-1 and TRBJ2-1, with 8 bases matching TRBD1. CDR3 length: 13 residues. The germline V gene encodes CDR1 SGHRS and CDR2 YFSETQ. The V gene end was trimmed by 2 bases and the J gene end by 6 bases; junction bases not matched to a gene: 1. CDR3 sequence: CASSFDRGNEQFF. The CDR3 coding sequence is TGCGCCAGCAGCTTTGACAGGGGCAATGAGCAGTTCTTC.

V is TRBV6-5 and J is TRBJ2-6; tentatively, D is TRBD2 (5 bases). The length of the CDR3 is 14 residues. Germline V CDR1 and CDR2: MNHEY, SVGAGI. V was trimmed by 6 bases and J by 1 base, leaving 7 bases between them. This chain's CDR3 is CASSRRSGANVLTF. The CDR3 DNA follows: TGTGCCAGCAGCCGGAGGTCTGGGGCCAACGTCCTGACTTTC.

This rearrangement joins TRBV4-1 to TRBJ2-3, with TRBD2 matching over 10 bases. This CDR3 spans 16 amino acids. The germline gives CDR1 MGHRA, CDR2 YSYEKL. J lost 1 base, V lost 0 bases, and 1 base had no gene match. As DNA, the CDR3 is TGCGCCAGCAGCCAAGACCTAGCGGGAGGCACAGATACGCAGTATTTT. Amino acids: CASSQDLAGGTDTQYF.

The chain employs TRBV4-2 and TRBJ2-3; D gene unclear. Trimming pared 4 bases from V and 4 bases from J, leaving 6 bases between. Germline CDR1 is LGHNA and CDR2 is YNFKEQ. The CDR3 loop spans 12 amino acids. The CDR3 loop reads CASSPNADTQYF. In nucleotides, the CDR3 is TGTGCCAGCAGCCCGAACGCAGATACGCAGTATTTT.

This rearrangement joins TRBV28 to TRBJ1-2, with unresolved D. CDR3 length: 8 residues. Germline CDR1 reads MDHEN; CDR2 reads SYDVKM. The germline V and J ends were trimmed by 9 bases and 8 bases, with 4 bases remaining between them. CDR3 coding DNA: TGTGCCAGTGGGGGCTACACCTTC. Translated, it gives CASGGYTF.

This sequence joins TRBV6-6 and TRBJ1-1; the match to TRBD1 covers 10 bases. The germline CDR1 and CDR2 sequences are MNHNY and SVGAGI (reference sequence). CDR3 length: 15 amino acids. The trim removed 2 bases at V and 5 bases at J, leaving 5 bases unmatched. The CDR3 loop is CASSYLGTGVTEAFF. CDR3 nucleotide sequence: TGTGCCAGCAGTTACCTAGGGACAGGGGTTACTGAAGCTTTCTTT.

V is TRBV4-1 and J is TRBJ1-3, with 11 bases identical to TRBD1. Looked up from germline, CDR1 is MGHRA and CDR2 is YSYEKL. V lost 2 bases to trimming and J lost 2 bases; unmatched junction nucleotides: 11. The CDR3 contains 19 residues. The CDR3 region is CASSQLPPGTGGTGNTIYF. In DNA, the CDR3 is TGCGCCAGCAGCCAACTCCCCCCCGGGACAGGGGGAACTGGAAACACCATATATTTT.